The T cell receptor beta chain under discussion was sequenced for a study of blood T cell repertoires in COVID-19. Study summary: Whether acute or convalescent, the COVID-19 samples came from the United States, Italy and Spain. PBMCs, B-cell-depleted T cells, or T cells were the source of the cDNA or gDNA that made up the material.

Some clones are missing from TCRdb's copy, which holds only in-frame ones; the method was immunoSEQ multiplex PCR. Of more than 300,000 clones in the sample, roughly 90% are singletons; the top ten hold roughly 1%. Per germline, CDR1 MNHNS and CDR2 SASEGT. There are 14 residues in the CDR3. V lost 2 bases and J lost 2, with 9 bases in between. Followed longitudinally, the Seattle patients had been enrolled during active infection. This sequence joins TRBV6-1 and TRBJ2-5, with D maybe TRBD1 (6 bases). The TCR comes from a woman between 40 and 55 years old with COVID-19, enrolled during active disease. Input material: peripheral blood. CDR3 region: CASSETGSQETQYF. CDR3 DNA sequence: TGTGCCAGCAGTGAAACAGGGTCACAAGAGACCCAGTACTTC.